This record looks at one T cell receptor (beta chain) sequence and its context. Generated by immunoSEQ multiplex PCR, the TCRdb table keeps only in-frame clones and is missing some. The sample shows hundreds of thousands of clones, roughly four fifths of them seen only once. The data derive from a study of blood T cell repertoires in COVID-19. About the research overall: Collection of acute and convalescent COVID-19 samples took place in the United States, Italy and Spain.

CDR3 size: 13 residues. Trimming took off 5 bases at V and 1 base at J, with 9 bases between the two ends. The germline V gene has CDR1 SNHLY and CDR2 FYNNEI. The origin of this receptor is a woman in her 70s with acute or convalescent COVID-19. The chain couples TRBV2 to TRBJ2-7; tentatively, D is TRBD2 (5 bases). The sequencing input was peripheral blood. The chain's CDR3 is CASSLRESYEQYF. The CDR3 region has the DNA TGTGCCAGCAGTCTCCGGGAATCCTACGAGCAGTACTTC.